This T cell receptor beta chain comes out of a study of T cell responses to AZD1222 COVID-19 vaccine. The CDR3 is made up of 16 amino acids. V lost 3 bases and J 5 bases, leaving 17 bases between the germline ends. The germline V gene encodes CDR1 LNHNV and CDR2 YYDKDF (reference sequence). The assay was immunoSEQ multiplex PCR, and TCRdb's table has in-frame clones only and misses some. The sample includes 80,000 to 100,000 clones, 86% of them seen just once. The chain couples TRBV15 to TRBJ2-1; D unresolved. The source of this sequence is an adult in good health. Material: peripheral blood, obtained on day 0 of AZD1222 vaccination. The CDR3 DNA is TGTGCCACCAGCAGCCCCAACGCTATAGAGAACAATGAGCAGTTCTTC. It is translated as CATSSPNAIENNEQFF.